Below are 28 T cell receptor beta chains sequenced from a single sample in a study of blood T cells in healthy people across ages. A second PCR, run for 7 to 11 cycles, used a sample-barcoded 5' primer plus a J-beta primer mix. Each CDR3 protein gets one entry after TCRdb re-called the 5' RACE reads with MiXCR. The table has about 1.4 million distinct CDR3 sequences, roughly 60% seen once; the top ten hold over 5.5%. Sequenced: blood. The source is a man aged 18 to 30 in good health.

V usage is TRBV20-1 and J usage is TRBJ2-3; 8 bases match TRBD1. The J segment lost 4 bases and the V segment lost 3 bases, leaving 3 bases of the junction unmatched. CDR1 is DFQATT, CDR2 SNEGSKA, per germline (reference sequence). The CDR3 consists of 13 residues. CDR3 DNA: TGCAGTGCTAGTACAGGGGGTGCAGATACGCAGTATTTT. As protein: CSASTGGADTQYF.

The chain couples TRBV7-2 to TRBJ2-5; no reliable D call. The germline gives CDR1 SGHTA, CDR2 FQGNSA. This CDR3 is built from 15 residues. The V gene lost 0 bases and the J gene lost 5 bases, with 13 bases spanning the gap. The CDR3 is CASSLALSSRETQYF. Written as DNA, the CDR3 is TGTGCCAGCAGCTTAGCGCTCTCCAGCCGGGAGACCCAGTACTTC.

For the CDR3, the DNA is TGTGCCAGCAGCCAAGTTCTGGCAGCCCCAGCTAACGAGCAGTACTTC. This sequence encodes CASSQVLAAPANEQYF. The J gene is TRBJ2-7, the V gene TRBV4-2; D is undetermined. CDR1 and CDR2 (germline): LGHNA, YNFKEQ. V dropped 1 base and J dropped 5 bases, with 18 bases sitting between them. CDR3 length equals 16 residues.

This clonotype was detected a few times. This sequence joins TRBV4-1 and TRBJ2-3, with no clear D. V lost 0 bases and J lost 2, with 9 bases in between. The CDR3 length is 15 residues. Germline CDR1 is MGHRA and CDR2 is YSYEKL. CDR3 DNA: TGCGCCAGCAGCCAAGACGGACGTTTCACAGATACGCAGTATTTT. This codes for CASSQDGRFTDTQYF.

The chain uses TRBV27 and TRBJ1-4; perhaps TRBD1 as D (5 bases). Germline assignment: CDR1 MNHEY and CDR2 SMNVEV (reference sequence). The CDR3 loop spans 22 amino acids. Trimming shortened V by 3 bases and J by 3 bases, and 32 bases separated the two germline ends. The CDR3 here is CASSLANPHRPGASGSNEKLFF. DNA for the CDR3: TGTGCCAGCAGTTTGGCGAACCCACACCGGCCCGGGGCGTCGGGGTCTAATGAAAAACTGTTTTTT.

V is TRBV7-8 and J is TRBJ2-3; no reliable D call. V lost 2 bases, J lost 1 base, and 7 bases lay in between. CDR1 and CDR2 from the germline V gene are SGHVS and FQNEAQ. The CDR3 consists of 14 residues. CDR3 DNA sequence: TGTGCCAGCAGCTTAAATACTCGCACAGATACGCAGTATTTT. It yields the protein CASSLNTRTDTQYF.

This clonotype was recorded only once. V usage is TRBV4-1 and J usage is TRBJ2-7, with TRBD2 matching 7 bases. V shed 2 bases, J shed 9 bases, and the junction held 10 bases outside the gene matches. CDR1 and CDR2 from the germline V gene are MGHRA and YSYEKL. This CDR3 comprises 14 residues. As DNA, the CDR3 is TGCGCCAGCAGCCAACCTGAGACTAGCTACTTGCAGTACTTC. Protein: CASSQPETSYLQYF.

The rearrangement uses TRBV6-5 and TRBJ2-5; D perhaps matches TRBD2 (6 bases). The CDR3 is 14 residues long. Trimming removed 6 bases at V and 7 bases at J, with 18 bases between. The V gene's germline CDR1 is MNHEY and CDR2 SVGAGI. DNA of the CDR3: TGTGCCAGCAGCCCGTGGTCGGGGGACGGGACCCAGTACTTC. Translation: CASSPWSGDGTQYF.

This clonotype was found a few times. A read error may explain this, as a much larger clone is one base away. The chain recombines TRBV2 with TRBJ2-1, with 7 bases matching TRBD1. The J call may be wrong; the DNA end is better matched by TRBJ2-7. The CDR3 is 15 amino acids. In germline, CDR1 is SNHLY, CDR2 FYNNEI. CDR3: CASRRGGSSYNEQYF. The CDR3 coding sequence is TGTGCCAGCAGAAGAGGGGGCAGCTCCTACAATGAGCAGTACTTC.

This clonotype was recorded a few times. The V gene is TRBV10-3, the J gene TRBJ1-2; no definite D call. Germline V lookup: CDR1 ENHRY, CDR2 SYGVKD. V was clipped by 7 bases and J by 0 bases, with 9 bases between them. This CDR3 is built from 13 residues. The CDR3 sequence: CAITGPPNYGYTF. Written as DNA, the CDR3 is TGTGCCATCACCGGGCCTCCTAACTATGGCTACACCTTC.

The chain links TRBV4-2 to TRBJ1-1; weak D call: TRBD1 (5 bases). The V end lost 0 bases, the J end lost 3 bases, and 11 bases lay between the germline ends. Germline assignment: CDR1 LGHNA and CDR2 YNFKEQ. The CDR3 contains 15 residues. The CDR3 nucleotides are TGTGCCAGCAGCCAAGAACCAGGGAGAGACACTGAAGCTTTCTTT. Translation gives CASSQEPGRDTEAFF.

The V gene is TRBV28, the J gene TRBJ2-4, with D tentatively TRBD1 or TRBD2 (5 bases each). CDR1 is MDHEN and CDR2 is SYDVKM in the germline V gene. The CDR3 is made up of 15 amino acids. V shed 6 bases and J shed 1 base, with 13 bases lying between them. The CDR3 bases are TGTGCCAGCAGCGACAGTGAGGGGGCCAAAAACATTCAGTACTTC. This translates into CASSDSEGAKNIQYF.

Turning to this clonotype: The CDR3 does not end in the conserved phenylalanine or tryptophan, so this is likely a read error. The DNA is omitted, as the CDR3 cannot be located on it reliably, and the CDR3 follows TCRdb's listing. The CDR3 sequence: CSVESQEDT. The genes are TRBV29-1 and TRBJ2-6; the D call TRBD1 from the table was never checked on the DNA. The CDR3 numbers 9 amino acids, ends counted. Germline CDR1 and CDR2: SQVTM and ANQGSEA.

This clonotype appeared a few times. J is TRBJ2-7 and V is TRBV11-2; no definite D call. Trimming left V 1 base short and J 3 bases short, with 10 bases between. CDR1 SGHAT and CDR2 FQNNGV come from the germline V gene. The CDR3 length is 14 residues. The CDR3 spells CASSLGHSHYEQYF. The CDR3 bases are TGTGCCAGCAGCTTAGGGCACAGTCACTACGAGCAGTACTTC.

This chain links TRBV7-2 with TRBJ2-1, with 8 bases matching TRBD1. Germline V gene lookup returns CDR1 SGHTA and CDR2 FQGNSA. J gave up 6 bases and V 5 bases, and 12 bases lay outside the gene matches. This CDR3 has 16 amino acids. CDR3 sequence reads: CASSPRRTGIFNEQFF. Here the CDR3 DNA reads TGTGCCAGCAGCCCCCGGAGGACAGGGATTTTCAATGAGCAGTTCTTC.

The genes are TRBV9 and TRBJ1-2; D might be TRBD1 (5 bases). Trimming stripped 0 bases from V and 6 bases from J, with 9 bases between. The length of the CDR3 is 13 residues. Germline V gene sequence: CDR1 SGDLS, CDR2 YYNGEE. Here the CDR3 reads CASSVEGLDGYTF. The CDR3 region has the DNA TGTGCCAGCAGCGTAGAGGGGTTGGATGGCTACACCTTC.

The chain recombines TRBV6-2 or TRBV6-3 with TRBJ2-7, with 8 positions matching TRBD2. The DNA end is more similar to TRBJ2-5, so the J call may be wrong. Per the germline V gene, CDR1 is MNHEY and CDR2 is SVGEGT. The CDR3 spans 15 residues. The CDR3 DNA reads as TGTGCCAGCAGCTCACTGACTAGCGTTCAGGAGACCCAGTACTTC. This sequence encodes CASSSLTSVQETQYF.

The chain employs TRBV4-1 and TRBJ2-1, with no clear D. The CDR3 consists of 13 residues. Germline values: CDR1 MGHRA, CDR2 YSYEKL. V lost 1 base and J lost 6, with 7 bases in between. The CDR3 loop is CASSQALANEQFF. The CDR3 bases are TGCGCCAGCAGCCAAGCCCTTGCCAATGAGCAGTTCTTC.

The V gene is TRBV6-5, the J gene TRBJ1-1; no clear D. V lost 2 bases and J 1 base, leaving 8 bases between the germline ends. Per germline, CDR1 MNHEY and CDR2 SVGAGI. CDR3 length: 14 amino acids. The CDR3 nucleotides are TGTGCCAGCAGTTACCTACGGGGGAACACTGAAGCTTTCTTT. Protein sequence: CASSYLRGNTEAFF.

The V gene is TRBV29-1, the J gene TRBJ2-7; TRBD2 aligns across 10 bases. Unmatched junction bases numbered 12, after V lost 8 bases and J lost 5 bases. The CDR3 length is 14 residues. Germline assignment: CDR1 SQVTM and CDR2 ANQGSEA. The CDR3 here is CSTLAAGGPDEQYF. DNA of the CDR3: TGCAGCACATTGGCAGCGGGAGGGCCTGACGAGCAGTACTTC.

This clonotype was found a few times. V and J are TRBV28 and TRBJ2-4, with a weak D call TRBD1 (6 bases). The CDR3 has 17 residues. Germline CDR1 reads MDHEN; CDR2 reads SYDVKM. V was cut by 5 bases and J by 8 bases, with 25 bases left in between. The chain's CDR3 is CASSLYTGTRWVDIQYF. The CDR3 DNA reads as TGTGCCAGCAGTCTATATACCGGGACACGGTGGGTTGACATTCAGTACTTC.

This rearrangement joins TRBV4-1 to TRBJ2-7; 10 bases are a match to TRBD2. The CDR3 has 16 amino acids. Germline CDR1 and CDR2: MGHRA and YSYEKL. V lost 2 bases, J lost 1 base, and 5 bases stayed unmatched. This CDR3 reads CASSQLSGGLSYEQYF. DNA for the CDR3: TGCGCCAGCAGCCAACTTAGCGGGGGGCTATCCTACGAGCAGTACTTC.

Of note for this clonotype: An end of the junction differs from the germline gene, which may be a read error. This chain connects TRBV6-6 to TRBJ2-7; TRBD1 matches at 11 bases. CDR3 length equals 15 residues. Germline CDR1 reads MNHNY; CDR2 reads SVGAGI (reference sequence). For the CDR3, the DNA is TGTGCCAACAGTTACCGACCCGGGACAGGGGGCGAGCAGTACTTC. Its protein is CANSYRPGTGGEQYF.

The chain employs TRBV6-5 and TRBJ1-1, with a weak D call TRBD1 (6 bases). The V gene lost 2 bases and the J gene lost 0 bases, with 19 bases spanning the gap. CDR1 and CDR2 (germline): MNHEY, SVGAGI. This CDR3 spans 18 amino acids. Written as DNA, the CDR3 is TGTGCCAGCAGTTACGAGCGTCCCTATGGGGGGCTGAACACTGAAGCTTTCTTT. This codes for CASSYERPYGGLNTEAFF.

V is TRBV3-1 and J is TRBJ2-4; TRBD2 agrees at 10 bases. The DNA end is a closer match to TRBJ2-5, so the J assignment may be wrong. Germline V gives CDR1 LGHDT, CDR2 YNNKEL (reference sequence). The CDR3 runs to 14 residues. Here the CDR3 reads CASSHDSGRETQYF. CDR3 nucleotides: TGTGCCAGCAGCCATGATAGCGGGAGGGAGACCCAGTACTTC.

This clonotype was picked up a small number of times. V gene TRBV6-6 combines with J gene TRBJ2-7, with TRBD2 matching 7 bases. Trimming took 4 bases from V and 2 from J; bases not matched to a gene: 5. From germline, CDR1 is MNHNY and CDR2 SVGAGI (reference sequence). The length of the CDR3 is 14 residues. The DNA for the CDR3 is TGTGCCAGCAGTTGGGACTACCCTCCCTACGAGCAGTACTTC. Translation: CASSWDYPPYEQYF.

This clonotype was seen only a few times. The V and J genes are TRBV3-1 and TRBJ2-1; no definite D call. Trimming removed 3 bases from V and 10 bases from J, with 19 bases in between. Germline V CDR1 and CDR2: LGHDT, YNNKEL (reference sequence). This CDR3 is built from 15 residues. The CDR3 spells CASSQAPRSGNEQFF. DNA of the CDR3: TGTGCCAGCAGCCAGGCACCCCGGAGTGGTAACGAGCAGTTCTTC.

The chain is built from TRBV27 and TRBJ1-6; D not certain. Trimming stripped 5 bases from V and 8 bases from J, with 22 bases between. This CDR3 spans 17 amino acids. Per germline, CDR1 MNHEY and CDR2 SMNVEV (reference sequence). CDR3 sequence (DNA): TGTGCCAGCAGTCCCTCGGGTGCTTGGGATGGTGATTCACCCCTCCACTTT. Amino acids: CASSPSGAWDGDSPLHF.